The TCR beta chain described here comes from a study of blood T cell repertoires in COVID-19. About the research overall: The origin of the acute and convalescent COVID-19 samples was the United States, Italy and Spain. The cDNA or gDNA used as material had been derived from T cells, B-cell-depleted T cells, or PBMCs.

Authors' methods: Estimation of nucleated cell counts was performed using reference gene primer amplification. Assay: immunoSEQ multiplex PCR; the TCRdb copy retains only in-frame clones and omits some. The V and J calls and clone size were taken over from that table, and D and trimming were inferred from the DNA. The table includes 130,000 to 150,000 clones, more than 75% detected once. Germline V gives CDR1 MDHEN, CDR2 SYDVKM. V was shortened by 5 bases and J by 0 bases, with 8 bases between the two germline ends. The CDR3 is 14 residues long. The specimen sequenced was PBMCs or T cells enriched from blood (not recorded which). The chain uses TRBV28 and TRBJ1-5; a weak D match, TRBD1 (5 bases). The receptor was derived from a man in his sixties who had recovered from COVID-19. Here the CDR3 reads CASSRQYSNQPQHF. CDR3 DNA sequence: TGTGCCAGCAGTCGACAGTATAGCAATCAGCCCCAGCATTTT.